This T cell receptor beta chain was profiled in a study of TIL therapy for anti-PD-1-resistant metastatic lung cancer. Sample time point: pre-treatment sample, taken before nivolumab and TIL therapy. Most excised metastases sampled were pleural nodules or supraclavicular lymph nodes. Tumors were harvested before any PD-1/PD-L1 blockade. Patients were adults with stage 4 NSCLC. This was the immunoSEQ v3 assay. Libraries were sequenced to around 2 million read pairs (survey) or roughly 5-6 million (deep). The method was immunoSEQ multiplex PCR; TCRdb's version includes in-frame clones alone and lacks a portion of them. The repertoire holds approximately 9,400 clones, with 50% to 65% as singletons. V was clipped by 1 base and J by 2 bases; unmatched bases: 4. Germline V lookup: CDR1 SGHVS, CDR2 FQNEAQ. CDR3 length: 16 residues.

This rearrangement joins TRBV7-8 to TRBJ2-1, with TRBD1 matching 8 bases. This specimen was tumor tissue, taken at baseline. The sequence was collected from a person between 25 and 79 years old with non-small cell lung cancer. The CDR3 DNA is TGTGCCAGCAGCTTAGTGGCGACAGGGGCCTACAATGAGCAGTTCTTC. It codes for CASSLVATGAYNEQFF. The full variable domain, in which reference TRBV7-8 and TRBJ2-1 provide the parts outside the CDR3, is GAGVSQSPRYKVAKRGQDVALRCDPISGHVSLFWYQQALGQGPEFLTYFQNEAQLDKSGLPSDRFFAERPEGSVSTLKIQRTQQEDSAVYLCASSLVATGAYNEQFFGPGTRLTVL.